Below are 21 T cell receptor beta chains sequenced from a single sample in a study of shared clonotypes between healthy human individuals (dated by TCRdb to 2018 to 2021). The protocol used for the library was the immunoSEQ multiplex PCR assay. As stored in TCRdb, this immuneACCESS dataset retains in-frame rearrangements with V and J assigned. A fraction of the clones does not appear; measured against another copy, unresolved V genes explain less than half of the discrepancy, and the remainder lacks a known reason. This sample is represented by 2 million to 2.5 million clones; around 95% of them were singletons. The ten largest clonotypes hold approximately 0.13% of the sample. The source material was naive CD4+ T cells sorted from blood. The cell subset or site label of this sample denotes: CD45RA+ positively selected. The source is a man aged 18 to 30 in good health.

The V and J genes are TRBV30 and TRBJ2-3; the match to TRBD2 covers 11 bases. CDR1 and CDR2 (germline): GTSNPN, SVGIG (reference sequence). This CDR3 has 20 residues. The J segment lost 2 bases and the V segment lost 0 bases, leaving 16 bases of the junction unmatched. CDR3 DNA: TGTGCCTGGAGTGTACTAGGCCTGATCAGGACTAGCGGGCACACAGATACGCAGTATTTT. This encodes CAWSVLGLIRTSGHTDTQYF. The variable domain in full, completed from reference TRBV30 and TRBJ2-3, reads SQTIHQWPATLVQPVGSPLSLECTVEGTSNPNLYWYRQAAGRGLQLLFYSVGIGQISSEVPQNLSASRPQDRQFILSSKKLLLSDSGFYLCAWSVLGLIRTSGHTDTQYFGPGTRLTVL.

In this sample, this clone turned up a few times. The chain links TRBV29-1 to TRBJ2-1; D gene uncertain. The CDR3 length is 12 residues. V dropped 1 base and J dropped 6 bases, with 7 bases sitting between them. Germline values: CDR1 SQVTM, CDR2 ANQGSEA. In DNA form, the CDR3 reads TGCAGCGTTGAAGGGGGTACCAATGAGCAGTTCTTC. Its protein product is CSVEGGTNEQFF.

The gene calls are TRBV28 and TRBJ1-5; D call uncertain. V was clipped by 4 bases and J by 6 bases, with 7 bases between them. The CDR3 covers 12 residues. Per the germline V gene, CDR1 is MDHEN and CDR2 is SYDVKM. CDR3 nucleotides: TGTGCCAGCAGTTGGAAGGGTCAGCCCCAGCATTTT. Protein sequence: CASSWKGQPQHF. Full variable domain (outside the CDR3, taken from reference TRBV28 and TRBJ1-5): DVKVTQSSRYLVKRTGEKVFLECVQDMDHENMFWYRQDPGLGLRLIYFSYDVKMKEKGDIPEGYSVSREKKERFSLILESASTNQTSMYLCASSWKGQPQHFGDGTRLSIL.

The J gene is TRBJ2-7, the V gene TRBV7-9; D remains unclear. The V gene lost 1 base and the J gene lost 1 base, with 14 bases spanning the gap. CDR1 and CDR2 from the germline V gene are SEHNR and FQNEAQ (reference sequence). This CDR3 is built from 16 residues. For the CDR3, the DNA is TGTGCCAGCAGCTTAGGGCTTTTGGGCGGTTCCTACGAGCAGTACTTC. Translated, it gives CASSLGLLGGSYEQYF.

Notes on this clone: Different DNA sequences within this sample yield the same CDR3. The chain has TRBV18 and TRBJ2-2, with a tentative D call TRBD2 (6 bases). Looked up from germline, CDR1 is KGHSH and CDR2 is LQKENI. The CDR3 runs to 16 residues. Trimming left V 2 bases short and J 2 bases short, with 12 bases between. For the CDR3, the DNA is TGTGCCAGCTCACCAAACGGGGGATCTAACACCGGGGAGCTGTTTTTT. This sequence encodes CASSPNGGSNTGELFF.

This chain joins TRBV6-5 and TRBJ2-7, with 7 bases aligning to TRBD1. From germline, CDR1 is MNHEY and CDR2 SVGAGI. This CDR3 has 14 amino acids. Trimming took 8 bases from V and 1 from J; bases not matched to a gene: 8. The CDR3 protein is CASGRGPGSYEQYF. Written as DNA, the CDR3 is TGTGCCAGCGGTAGGGGGCCAGGATCCTACGAGCAGTACTTC.

The chain uses TRBV12-5 and TRBJ1-5, with 12 bases that match TRBD1. The germline V gene encodes CDR1 LGHNT and CDR2 FRNRAP. The CDR3 loop spans 19 amino acids. V gave up 1 base and J gave up 2 bases; unmatched junction bases: 9. CDR3 nucleotide sequence: TGTGCTAGTGGTTTGGGAACCGGGACAGGGGGCATTGGCAATCAGCCCCAGCATTTT. Translation: CASGLGTGTGGIGNQPQHF. Variable domain in full (rest from reference TRBV12-5 and TRBJ1-5): DARVTQTPRHKVTEMGQEVTMRCQPILGHNTVFWYRQTMMQGLELLAYFRNRAPLDDSGMPKDRFSAEMPDATLATLKIQPSEPRDSAVYFCASGLGTGTGGIGNQPQHFGDGTRLSIL.

Concerning this clone itself: The same CDR3 is also encoded by other DNA sequences in this sample. J is TRBJ2-3 and V is TRBV5-1; 12 bases are a match to TRBD2. Trimming at V came to 0 bases and at J to 3 bases, leaving 2 bases not matched to a gene. CDR1 is SGHRS and CDR2 is YFSETQ in the germline V gene. The CDR3 length is 16 residues. For the CDR3, the DNA is TGCGCCAGCAGCTTGGTACTAGCGGGAGGAACAGATACGCAGTATTTT. The encoded protein is CASSLVLAGGTDTQYF.

This sequence joins TRBV11-2 and TRBJ2-5, with D perhaps TRBD2 (6 bases). This CDR3 region has 14 residues. Germline CDR1 and CDR2: SGHAT and FQNNGV. V was pared by 10 bases and J by 2 bases, with 17 bases between. The DNA for the CDR3 is TGTGCCACTACCCTAGCGTATGGGCAAGAGACCCAGTACTTC. This sequence encodes CATTLAYGQETQYF.

CDR3 nucleotide sequence: TGCGCCAGCTTCGACACAGGGGGGAACACTGAAGCTTTCTTT. As protein: CASFDTGGNTEAFF. V and J are TRBV5-1 and TRBJ1-1; 8 bases map to TRBD1. Trimming took 7 bases from V and 1 from J; bases not matched to a gene: 6. This CDR3 is 14 amino acids long. Germline CDR1 and CDR2: SGHRS and YFSETQ.

The count of this clone is one. The chain recombines TRBV10-3 with TRBJ1-5, with a tentative D call TRBD1 (6 bases). The V gene lost 10 bases and the J gene lost 4 bases, with 11 bases spanning the gap. The CDR3 is 12 amino acids. Germline V lookup: CDR1 ENHRY, CDR2 SYGVKD. The CDR3 protein is CATGDNNQPQHF. The CDR3 DNA sequence: TGTGCCACCGGGGACAATAATCAGCCCCAGCATTTT.

The gene calls are TRBV18 and TRBJ2-1; D is uncertain. V was clipped by 5 bases and J by 0 bases, with 14 bases between them. Germline values: CDR1 KGHSH, CDR2 LQKENI. The CDR3 contains 16 residues. The CDR3 DNA sequence: TGTGCCAGCTCATCCTCTTTTCAGGACTCCTACAATGAGCAGTTCTTC. This sequence encodes CASSSSFQDSYNEQFF. The variable domain in full, completed from reference TRBV18 and TRBJ2-1, reads NAGVMQNPRHLVRRRGQEARLRCSPMKGHSHVYWYRQLPEEGLKFMVYLQKENIIDESGMPKERFSAEFPKEGPSILRIQQVVRGDSAAYFCASSSSFQDSYNEQFFGPGTRLTVL.

The gene calls are TRBV11-2 and TRBJ2-5; D is ambiguous. In germline, CDR1 is SGHAT, CDR2 FQNNGV. V was cut by 5 bases and J by 5 bases, with 21 bases left in between. The CDR3 covers 16 residues. CDR3: CASSPPDRSLAETQYF. Here the CDR3 DNA reads TGTGCCAGCAGCCCCCCGGATAGATCTCTTGCGGAGACCCAGTACTTC.

Only one count was recorded for this clone. The CDR3 loop is CASGRGLNYGYTF. In DNA, the CDR3 is TGTGCCAGCGGAAGGGGGCTAAACTATGGCTACACCTTC. The chain carries TRBV6-5 and TRBJ1-2; 7 bases align to TRBD1. Trimming removed 8 bases from V and 2 bases from J; junction bases left unmatched: 5. The CDR3 runs to 13 residues. The germline V gene encodes CDR1 MNHEY and CDR2 SVGAGI.

This rearrangement joins TRBV5-4 to TRBJ2-7; 8 bases agree with TRBD1. This CDR3 spans 13 amino acids. The V segment lost 0 bases and the J segment 11 bases; nucleotides outside the gene matches: 7. CDR1 is SGHNT, CDR2 YYREEE, per germline (reference sequence). CDR3 nucleotide sequence: TGTGCCAGCAGCTTGGATCCAGGGGGCTTGAAGTACTTC. Its translation is CASSLDPGGLKYF.

The chain employs TRBV29-1 and TRBJ2-7; D might be TRBD1 (5 bases). Trimming cost V 4 bases and J 5 bases, with 15 bases left between them. This CDR3 region has 13 residues. The germline CDR1 and CDR2 sequences are SQVTM and ANQGSEA. The CDR3 nucleotides are TGCAGCGTTGCTGGCAGGGTCACGGACGAGCAGTACTTC. Its protein product is CSVAGRVTDEQYF.

For this clone: Other nucleotide sequences from this sample produce the same CDR3. This chain connects TRBV2 to TRBJ2-4; tentatively, D is TRBD1 or TRBD2 (5 bases each). Germline V gene data show CDR1 as SNHLY and CDR2 as FYNNEI. The ends were cut back, 1 base at V and 7 bases at J, with 5 bases in the middle. This CDR3 has 12 amino acids. The chain's CDR3 is CASSEGGNIQYF. The CDR3 region has the DNA TGTGCCAGCAGTGAAGGGGGGAACATTCAGTACTTC.

The chain has TRBV6-1 and TRBJ2-5; D not resolved. Germline V CDR1 and CDR2: MNHNS, SASEGT. V lost 0 bases, J lost 5 bases, and 10 bases lay in between. The CDR3 loop spans 14 amino acids. The CDR3: CASSEAMAWETQYF. CDR3 coding DNA: TGTGCCAGCAGTGAAGCAATGGCGTGGGAGACCCAGTACTTC.

The chain combines TRBV5-1 with TRBJ1-1; 8 bases map to TRBD1. CDR1 is SGHRS, CDR2 YFSETQ, per germline. The junction had 3 bases not matched to a gene; V was cut back by 6 bases and J by 2 bases. The CDR3 is made up of 13 amino acids. CDR3 coding DNA: TGCGCCAGCATGGCAGGGGGCAACACTGAAGCTTTCTTT. It codes for CASMAGGNTEAFF.

The rearrangement links TRBV5-1 to TRBJ2-7; no clear D. Germline V gene sequence: CDR1 SGHRS, CDR2 YFSETQ. Trimming removed 2 bases from V and 2 bases from J, with 11 bases in between. The CDR3 is made up of 14 amino acids. In nucleotides, the CDR3 is TGCGCCAGCAGCTTCGGCGGAACAGCCTACGAGCAGTACTTC. As protein: CASSFGGTAYEQYF.

Of note for this clone: This specimen includes other DNA sequences encoding the same CDR3. The chain uses TRBV6-1 and TRBJ2-1, with TRBD1 matching 9 bases. Germline CDR1 is MNHNS and CDR2 is SASEGT. The V and J ends lost 6 bases and 8 bases, in that order; junction bases with no gene match: 5. The CDR3 contains 13 residues. The CDR3 loop is CASRRTGADEQFF. DNA of the CDR3: TGTGCCAGCAGGAGGACAGGGGCCGATGAGCAGTTCTTC.